Below are 9 T cell receptor beta chains sequenced from a single sample in a study of CD8 T cells in ankylosing spondylitis. These TCRs are of unknown antigen specificity. Via MiXCR, TCRdb re-called the 5' RACE reads, giving one row per CDR3 protein. The sample consists of about 800,000 distinct CDR3 sequences, around 11% of them appearing once. Findings and caveats of the study: Seemingly characteristic of ankylosing spondylitis blood was a TCR beta motif consisting of roughly 8 highly homologous variants.

Sequencing was performed on blood, either unsorted or a sorted T cell fraction (not recorded which). The receptors derive from a male donor with ankylosing spondylitis.

A few counts support this clonotype. The chain carries TRBV15 and TRBJ2-1; 8 bases match TRBD2. CDR3 length: 16 residues. Germline CDR1 reads LNHNV; CDR2 reads YYDKDF (reference sequence). V dropped 1 base and J dropped 2; count of bases not matched to a gene: 4. CDR3 loop: CATSRAISGTYNEQFF. CDR3 DNA sequence: TGTGCCACCAGCAGAGCGATTAGCGGGACCTACAATGAGCAGTTCTTC.

This clonotype has at least ten counts. The chain has TRBV29-1 and TRBJ2-1, with D perhaps matching TRBD2 (5 bases). V was shortened by 0 bases and J by 8 bases, with 20 bases between the two germline ends. Germline V gene lookup returns CDR1 SQVTM and CDR2 ANQGSEA. The CDR3 spans 16 residues. The CDR3 coding sequence is TGCAGCGTTGAAGATCGGGGAACGGGTCGACGCCATGAGCAGTTCTTC. It codes for CSVEDRGTGRRHEQFF.

The chain combines TRBV6-1 with TRBJ2-5; D is unresolved. Trimming took 6 bases from V and 4 from J, leaving 15 bases between them. This CDR3 contains 14 residues. Germline values: CDR1 MNHNS, CDR2 SASEGT. The CDR3 DNA follows: TGTGCCAGCAGACTTTCAAGGAAGGGAGAGACCCAGTACTTC. It specifies CASRLSRKGETQYF.

The rearrangement uses TRBV28 and TRBJ2-1, with D possibly matching TRBD1 (5 bases). Germline loops: CDR1 MDHEN, CDR2 SYDVKM. This CDR3 has 12 residues. The ends were cut back, 3 bases at V and 10 bases at J, with 10 bases in the middle. CDR3 nucleotide sequence: TGTGCCAGCAGTTTGCCCAGACAGGAGCAGTTCTTC. Translation gives CASSLPRQEQFF.

This chain connects TRBV6-5 to TRBJ2-7; 9 bases align to TRBD1. Germline V gene sequence: CDR1 MNHEY, CDR2 SVGAGI. Trimming cost V 1 base and J 5 bases; bases outside gene matches: 3. This CDR3 is 14 amino acids long. The CDR3 DNA reads TGTGCCAGCAGTTACTTAGACAGGGGGGACGAGCAGTACTTC. It specifies CASSYLDRGDEQYF.

In regard to this clonotype: At one end the junction does not follow the germline gene, possibly because of a read error. V usage is TRBV20-1 and J usage is TRBJ2-3; TRBD2 matches at 8 bases. Germline V gene data show CDR1 as DFQATT and CDR2 as SNEGSKA (reference sequence). The CDR3 length is 17 residues. The CDR3 reads CCARPTSVEEMADTQYF. CDR3 coding DNA: TGCTGTGCTAGACCGACTAGCGTTGAGGAGATGGCAGATACGCAGTATTTT.

The CDR3 DNA reads as TGTGCCAGCAGAAGACAGGTGAAGGACTACGAGCAGTACTTC. It is translated as CASRRQVKDYEQYF. The chain employs TRBV27 and TRBJ2-7, with D possibly TRBD1 on 6 matching bases. Germline assignment: CDR1 MNHEY and CDR2 SMNVEV (reference sequence). Trimming removed 6 bases from V and 3 bases from J, with 15 bases in between. The CDR3 has 14 residues.

The CDR3 loop is CASSEDRESSYEQYF. As DNA, the CDR3 is TGTGCCAGCAGCGAGGACAGGGAAAGCTCCTACGAGCAGTACTTC. The chain joins TRBV2 to TRBJ2-7, with TRBD1 matching 8 bases. The V and J ends lost 6 bases and 0 bases, in that order; junction bases with no gene match: 7. Per germline, CDR1 SNHLY and CDR2 FYNNEI. The CDR3 has 15 residues.

This clonotype came up a few times. The V gene is TRBV6-2 or TRBV6-3, the J gene TRBJ1-1, with D uncertain. CDR3 length: 21 amino acids. Per the germline V gene, CDR1 is MNHEY and CDR2 is SVGEGT. V lost 6 bases, J lost 0 bases, and 32 bases lay in between. CDR3 sequence: CASRHSYSARDRSKMNTEAFF. CDR3 bases: TGTGCCAGCAGACACAGTTACTCGGCGCGCGACCGATCGAAAATGAACACTGAAGCTTTCTTT.